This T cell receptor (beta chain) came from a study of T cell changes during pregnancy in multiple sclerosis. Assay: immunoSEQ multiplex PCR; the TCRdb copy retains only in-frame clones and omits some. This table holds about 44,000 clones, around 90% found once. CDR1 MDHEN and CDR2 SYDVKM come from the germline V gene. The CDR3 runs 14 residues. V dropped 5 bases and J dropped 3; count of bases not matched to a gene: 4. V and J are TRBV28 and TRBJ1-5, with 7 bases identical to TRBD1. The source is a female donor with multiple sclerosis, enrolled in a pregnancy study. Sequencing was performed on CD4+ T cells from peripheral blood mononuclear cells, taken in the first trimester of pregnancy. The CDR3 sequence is CASSRQGPNQPQHF. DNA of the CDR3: TGTGCCAGCAGTCGACAGGGACCCAATCAGCCCCAGCATTTT.